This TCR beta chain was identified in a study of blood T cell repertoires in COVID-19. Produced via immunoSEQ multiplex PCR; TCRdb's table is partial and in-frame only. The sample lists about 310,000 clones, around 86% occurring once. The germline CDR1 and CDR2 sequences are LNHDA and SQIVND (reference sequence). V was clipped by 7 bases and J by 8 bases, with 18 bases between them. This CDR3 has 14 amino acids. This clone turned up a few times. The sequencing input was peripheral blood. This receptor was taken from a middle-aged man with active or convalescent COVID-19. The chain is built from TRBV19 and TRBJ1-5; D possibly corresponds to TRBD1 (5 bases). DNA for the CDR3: TGTGCCAGTATGGGGGGACCGAGGAGTGAGCCCCAGCATTTT. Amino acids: CASMGGPRSEPQHF.